The rows below give T cell receptor beta chains drawn from one sample of a study of glioma-infiltrating T cells after dendritic cell vaccination. Data came from immunoSEQ multiplex PCR; TCRdb stores just in-frame clones and leaves some out. Of 93,000 or so clones listed, roughly three quarters are singletons. The source material was blood, sampled before dendritic cell vaccination. All receptors come from a human donor with glioblastoma. Both conserved end residues are part of each CDR3. The D gene is left open where the match is weak. Clone size appears in some rows only: once, few, many, or a class for an expanded clone.

D: -
size: -
V: TRBV6-6
J: TRBJ2-5
CDR3: CASSRETQYF
DNA: TGTGCCAGCAGTCGAGAGACCCAGTACTTC

D: -
size: once
V: TRBV2
J: TRBJ2-3
CDR3: CASSFSDTQYF
DNA: TGTGCCAGCAGCTTTTCTGATACGCAGTATTTT

D: TRBD2
size: -
V: TRBV15
J: TRBJ2-1
CDR3: CATSPTGLAGVNEQFF
DNA: TGTGCCACCAGCCCAACGGGACTAGCGGGGGTTAATGAGCAGTTCTTC

D: TRBD1
size: -
V: TRBV5-1
J: TRBJ1-2
CDR3: CASSFTGENGYTF
DNA: TGCGCCAGCAGCTTTACAGGGGAAAATGGCTACACCTTC

D: TRBD1
size: -
V: TRBV10-3
J: TRBJ2-1
CDR3: CAISEQKGASEQFF
DNA: TGTGCCATCAGTGAGCAAAAGGGGGCAAGTGAGCAGTTCTTC

D: -
size: -
V: TRBV5-4
J: TRBJ1-1
CDR3: CASSLGGTNTEAFF
DNA: TGTGCCAGCAGCTTAGGGGGTACGAACACTGAAGCTTTCTTT

D: TRBD2
size: -
V: TRBV29-1
J: TRBJ2-1
CDR3: CSVEDQKAGRPKSVHEQFF
DNA: TGCAGCGTTGAAGATCAGAAAGCGGGACGACCTAAGAGCGTCCATGAGCAGTTCTTC

D: TRBD1
size: once
V: TRBV6-1
J: TRBJ2-5
CDR3: CASSEWGQGRETQYF
DNA: TGTGCCAGCAGTGAATGGGGACAGGGGCGAGAGACCCAGTACTTC

D: TRBD1
size: -
V: TRBV27
J: TRBJ1-1
CDR3: CASMTGGLREAFF
DNA: TGTGCCAGCATGACAGGGGGCCTCCGAGAAGCTTTCTTT

D: -
size: -
V: TRBV5-1
J: TRBJ2-5
CDR3: CASSLGQVEETQYF
DNA: TGCGCCAGCAGCTTGGGACAGGTTGAAGAGACCCAGTACTTC

D: TRBD2
size: -
V: TRBV29-1
J: TRBJ2-3
CDR3: CSVGRLAGVSDTQYF
DNA: TGCAGCGTTGGCCGGCTAGCGGGAGTGTCAGATACGCAGTATTTT

D: TRBD1
size: -
V: TRBV15
J: TRBJ1-5
CDR3: CATSRGQGAHQPQHF
DNA: TGTGCCACCAGCAGAGGACAGGGTGCACATCAGCCCCAGCATTTT

D: -
size: once
V: TRBV28
J: TRBJ2-2
CDR3: CASGTSTGELFF
DNA: TGTGCCAGCGGGACAAGCACCGGGGAGCTGTTTTTT

D: -
size: few
V: TRBV20-1
J: TRBJ2-5
CDR3: CSAPRGETQYF
DNA: TGCAGTGCCCCGCGCGGAGAGACCCAGTACTTC

D: -
size: -
V: TRBV30
J: TRBJ2-5
CDR3: CAWRQVRETQYF
DNA: TGTGCCTGGAGACAGGTTCGGGAGACCCAGTACTTC

D: TRBD2
size: -
V: TRBV5-1
J: TRBJ2-6
CDR3: CASSLITGGRGANVLTF
DNA: TGCGCCAGCAGCTTGATCACGGGGGGGCGTGGGGCCAACGTCCTGACTTTC

D: -
size: -
V: TRBV6-6
J: TRBJ2-7
CDR3: CASSPRPPAAGEQYF
DNA: TGTGCCAGCAGCCCCAGACCCCCCGCCGCGGGCGAGCAGTACTTC

D: TRBD2
size: -
V: TRBV15
J: TRBJ2-1
CDR3: CATSRWGLAVQSSYNEQFF
DNA: TGTGCCACCAGCAGATGGGGACTAGCGGTCCAGAGCTCCTACAATGAGCAGTTCTTC

D: -
size: -
V: TRBV6-1
J: TRBJ1-5
CDR3: CASSGRRGNQPQHF
DNA: TGTGCCAGCAGTGGACGCCGGGGCAATCAGCCCCAGCATTTT

D: -
size: -
V: TRBV19
J: TRBJ1-2
CDR3: CASSTRQILNYGYTF
DNA: TGTGCCAGTAGTACCAGACAGATACTTAACTATGGCTACACCTTC

D: TRBD1
size: -
V: TRBV10-3
J: TRBJ1-1
CDR3: CAIKSNQDRGGTEAFF
DNA: TGTGCCATCAAATCGAACCAGGACAGGGGAGGCACTGAAGCTTTCTTT

D: TRBD2
size: -
V: TRBV11-2
J: TRBJ2-1
CDR3: CASSQPSLAGGRVEQFF
DNA: TGTGCCAGCAGCCAGCCAAGTCTAGCGGGGGGGAGGGTTGAGCAGTTCTTC

D: -
size: -
V: TRBV18
J: TRBJ2-5
CDR3: CASSPGPLGTQYF
DNA: TGTGCCAGCTCACCGGGGCCCCTGGGGACCCAGTACTTC

D: TRBD2
size: -
V: TRBV6-1
J: TRBJ2-5
CDR3: CASSEAGLAGGQETQYF
DNA: TGTGCCAGCAGTGAAGCTGGGCTAGCGGGAGGACAAGAGACCCAGTACTTC

D: TRBD1
size: few
V: TRBV7-8
J: TRBJ1-1
CDR3: CASSLDGQGNTEAFF
DNA: TGTGCCAGCAGCTTAGACGGACAGGGGAACACTGAAGCTTTCTTT

D: -
size: -
V: TRBV5-1
J: TRBJ2-3
CDR3: CASSLATDTQYF
DNA: TGCGCCAGCAGCTTGGCTACAGATACGCAGTATTTT

D: TRBD2
size: -
V: TRBV10-1
J: TRBJ2-2
CDR3: CASSETSGRVGTGELFF
DNA: TGCGCCAGCAGCGAGACTAGCGGGAGAGTGGGCACCGGGGAGCTGTTTTTT

D: TRBD1
size: -
V: TRBV30
J: TRBJ2-7
CDR3: CASSRTGVGEQYF
DNA: TGTGCCTCTTCTCGGACAGGGGTGGGGGAGCAGTACTTC

D: -
size: -
V: TRBV5-1
J: TRBJ1-5
CDR3: CASSLDTGHQPQHF
DNA: TGCGCCAGCAGCTTGGACACAGGGCATCAGCCCCAGCATTTT

D: -
size: -
V: TRBV5-4
J: TRBJ1-4
CDR3: CASSYLQGFTPTNEKLFF
DNA: TGTGCCAGCAGCTACCTACAGGGATTTACCCCAACTAATGAAAAACTGTTTTTT

D: -
size: -
V: TRBV5-1
J: TRBJ2-7
CDR3: CASSLLAPSSYEQYF
DNA: TGCGCCAGCAGTCTTCTAGCGCCTAGCTCCTACGAGCAGTACTTC

D: -
size: -
V: TRBV30
J: TRBJ2-2
CDR3: CAWTGMNGELFF
DNA: TGTGCCTGGACAGGGATGAACGGGGAGCTGTTTTTT

D: -
size: -
V: TRBV6-5
J: TRBJ2-6
CDR3: CASSPEFSGANVLTF
DNA: TGTGCCAGCAGTCCTGAGTTCTCTGGGGCCAACGTCCTGACTTTC

D: TRBD1
size: -
V: TRBV13
J: TRBJ1-4
CDR3: CASSSSGTANEKLFF
DNA: TGTGCCAGCAGCTCATCCGGGACAGCTAATGAAAAACTGTTTTTT

D: TRBD1
size: -
V: TRBV10-3
J: TRBJ1-6
CDR3: CAIRKTGDNSPLHF
DNA: TGTGCCATCAGGAAGACAGGGGATAATTCACCCCTCCACTTT

D: -
size: -
V: TRBV28
J: TRBJ2-4
CDR3: CASRAFGTGTKAKNIQYF
DNA: TGTGCCAGCCGGGCCTTTGGCACCGGGACAAAAGCCAAAAACATTCAGTACTTC

D: -
size: -
V: TRBV18
J: TRBJ1-1
CDR3: CASSPLTGLNTEAFF
DNA: TGTGCCAGCTCACCGCTCACAGGGTTGAACACTGAAGCTTTCTTT

D: -
size: -
V: TRBV18
J: TRBJ2-7
CDR3: CASSLRRVEGEQYF
DNA: TGTGCCAGCTCCCTAAGGAGGGTTGAGGGCGAGCAGTACTTC

D: -
size: -
V: TRBV2
J: TRBJ2-5
CDR3: CASSSQETQYF
DNA: TGTGCCAGCAGCTCCCAAGAGACCCAGTACTTC

D: TRBD2
size: -
V: TRBV5-1
J: TRBJ2-3
CDR3: CASSSGTSGVGTDTQYF
DNA: TGCGCCAGCAGCTCTGGGACTAGCGGGGTGGGCACAGATACGCAGTATTTT

D: TRBD1
size: -
V: TRBV15
J: TRBJ1-6
CDR3: CATSSRGHTGQGVSPLHF
DNA: TGTGCCACCAGCAGCAGAGGTCATACGGGACAGGGAGTCTCACCCCTCCACTTT

D: -
size: -
V: TRBV5-8
J: TRBJ2-5
CDR3: CASSLSGYKETQYF
DNA: TGTGCCAGCAGCTTGTCAGGGTACAAAGAGACCCAGTACTTC

D: -
size: -
V: TRBV19
J: TRBJ1-2
CDR3: CASRDQGYGYTF
DNA: TGTGCCAGTAGAGATCAGGGGTATGGCTACACCTTC

D: -
size: -
V: TRBV21-1
J: TRBJ2-1
CDR3: CASSKQAGPPMDEQFF
DNA: TGTGCCAGCAGCAAGCAAGCGGGACCTCCTATGGATGAGCAGTTCTTC

D: -
size: few
V: TRBV4-1
J: TRBJ2-7
CDR3: CASSQGHEQYF
DNA: TGCGCCAGCAGCCAAGGGCACGAGCAGTACTTC

D: TRBD2
size: -
V: TRBV29-1
J: TRBJ2-1
CDR3: CSVPTSGKSLHYNEQFF
DNA: TGCAGCGTCCCGACTAGCGGGAAATCACTCCACTACAATGAGCAGTTCTTC

D: TRBD1
size: -
V: TRBV4-1
J: TRBJ1-2
CDR3: CASSQDRQGAQADGYTF
DNA: TGCGCCAGCAGCCAAGATAGGCAGGGGGCGCAGGCAGATGGCTACACCTTC

D: -
size: -
V: TRBV7-8
J: TRBJ2-7
CDR3: CASSPGYEQYF
DNA: TGTGCCAGCAGCCCAGGGTACGAGCAGTACTTC

D: -
size: -
V: TRBV7-7
J: TRBJ1-1
CDR3: CASSPWAGGNTEAFF
DNA: TGTGCTAGCAGCCCCTGGGCGGGTGGCAACACTGAAGCTTTCTTT

D: -
size: -
V: TRBV18
J: TRBJ2-7
CDR3: CASSEPSSYEQYF
DNA: TGTGCCAGCTCGGAGCCTAGCTCCTACGAGCAGTACTTC

D: TRBD1
size: -
V: TRBV4-2
J: TRBJ1-4
CDR3: CASRQQGGREKLFF
DNA: TGTGCCAGCAGGCAACAGGGGGGTAGGGAAAAACTGTTTTTT

D: -
size: -
V: TRBV10-3
J: TRBJ2-1
CDR3: CAIRPSGDEQFF
DNA: TGTGCCATCAGACCCTCAGGGGATGAGCAGTTCTTC